What follows are 29 T cell receptor beta chains derived from one specimen sequenced in a study of shared clonotypes between healthy human individuals (dated by TCRdb to about 2020). The receptor library was made with the immunoSEQ multiplex PCR assay. TCRdb took over this immuneACCESS table, retaining in-frame rearrangements with V and J assigned. Such tables are incomplete; in checked studies, under half of the missing clones stem from an unresolved V gene, and the remainder is unexplained. Present in this sample are 190,000 or so clones, about 68% of which were seen just once. The ten largest clonotypes hold 8% to 13% of the sample. The sample taken for sequencing was memory CD4+ T cells sorted from blood. The cell subset or site label on this specimen signifies: CD45RA-negative fraction. The source is a man between 25 and 39 years old in good health.

As DNA, the CDR3 is TGTGCCAGCTCACCGAGTGTAGCGGGAGGGTTTTCCCACGAGCAGTACTTC. Residues: CASSPSVAGGFSHEQYF. The J gene is TRBJ2-7, the V gene TRBV18; 11 bases line up with TRBD2. This CDR3 contains 17 residues. Germline loops: CDR1 KGHSH, CDR2 LQKENI. V dropped 3 bases and J dropped 5; count of bases not matched to a gene: 12.

Regarding this clone: A much larger clonotype is one base distant, so this may be a read error. The sample holds other DNA sequences that translate to the same CDR3. The V call is TRBV6-5, the J call TRBJ2-7; D may match TRBD1 or TRBD2 (6 bases each). CDR1 and CDR2 from the germline V gene are MNHEY and SVGAGI. The CDR3 consists of 15 residues. The V end lost 2 bases, the J end lost 0 bases, and 11 bases lay between the germline ends. The CDR3 coding sequence is TGTGCCAGCAGTTACGGGGGGCTGGGCTCCTACGAGCAGTACTTC. As protein: CASSYGGLGSYEQYF.

The count of this clone is one. This chain joins TRBV4-3 and TRBJ2-5; TRBD2 is a possible D gene (5 bases). Germline loops: CDR1 LGHNA, CDR2 YSLEER. This CDR3 comprises 15 residues. Between the trimmed V and J ends, which lost 1 base and 2 bases, there was a span of 11 bases. CDR3 protein: CASSQGQLGQETQYF. CDR3 coding DNA: TGCGCCAGCAGCCAAGGTCAACTAGGGCAAGAGACCCAGTACTTC.

This chain uses TRBV5-1 with TRBJ2-5; unclear D gene. CDR1 and CDR2 from the germline V gene are SGHRS and YFSETQ. The ends were cut back, 6 bases at V and 5 bases at J, with 17 bases in the middle. The CDR3 loop spans 14 amino acids. In DNA form, the CDR3 reads TGCGCCAGCATCGAAGATCCTCAATACGAGACCCAGTACTTC. It codes for CASIEDPQYETQYF.

This clone was detected a few times. The V gene is TRBV2, the J gene TRBJ1-4; D is ambiguous. This CDR3 spans 14 amino acids. Germline V gene sequence: CDR1 SNHLY, CDR2 FYNNEI. With 5 bases removed from V and 4 bases from J, the gap between germline ends came to 11 bases. The CDR3 sequence: CASSRRSYNEKLFF. CDR3 sequence (DNA): TGTGCCAGCAGTCGCCGATCTTATAATGAAAAACTGTTTTTT.

V is TRBV5-1 and J is TRBJ2-1; the match to TRBD2 covers 10 bases. V shed 1 base and J 2 bases; nucleotides not matched to a gene: 12. The CDR3 runs 19 residues. Germline CDR1 SGHRS, CDR2 YFSETQ. CDR3 DNA sequence: TGCGCCAGCAGCTTGACAGGGTGGGTAGCGGGAGGAACCTACAATGAGCAGTTCTTC. This gives the protein CASSLTGWVAGGTYNEQFF.

This clone appeared a single time. This chain joins TRBV7-9 and TRBJ2-3; D gene uncertain. This CDR3 contains 15 residues. V lost 5 bases to trimming and J lost 2 bases, with 14 bases between them. Germline V lookup: CDR1 SEHNR, CDR2 FQNEAQ (reference sequence). DNA of the CDR3: TGTGCCAGCAGCCCCCCGAGGCCCTCCACAGATACGCAGTATTTT. Translation gives CASSPPRPSTDTQYF.

The genes are TRBV30 and TRBJ2-3, with 11 nucleotides matching TRBD2. V trimming: 8 bases; J trimming: 0 bases; junction bases outside the gene matches: 4. CDR1 is GTSNPN and CDR2 is SVGIG in the germline V gene (reference sequence). The CDR3 spans 14 residues. The CDR3 protein is CARLAGGSTDTQYF. As DNA, the CDR3 is TGTGCCCGTCTAGCGGGAGGTAGCACAGATACGCAGTATTTT.

The V gene is TRBV5-1, the J gene TRBJ2-7; TRBD1 is a possible D gene (6 bases). The CDR3 runs to 15 residues. Trimming took off 5 bases at V and 4 bases at J, with 19 bases between the two ends. Germline V gene data show CDR1 as SGHRS and CDR2 as YFSETQ. The CDR3 DNA follows: TGCGCCAGCAGGGCTAATCAGGGGCCCTCATACGAGCAGTACTTC. Amino acid sequence: CASRANQGPSYEQYF.

The chain combines TRBV5-4 with TRBJ2-7, with 14 bases aligning to TRBD2. V lost 0 bases and J lost 1; bases outside the gene matches: 3. The CDR3 is 17 amino acids. Germline V CDR1 and CDR2: SGHNT, YYREEE (reference sequence). The CDR3 here is CASSLGLAGGKSYEQYF. The CDR3 bases are TGTGCCAGCAGCTTGGGACTAGCGGGAGGGAAATCCTACGAGCAGTACTTC.

The rearrangement links TRBV29-1 to TRBJ2-5; D is unresolved. This CDR3 comprises 12 residues. Trimming cost V 7 bases and J 7 bases, with 16 bases left between them. Germline assignment: CDR1 SQVTM and CDR2 ANQGSEA. CDR3 nucleotide sequence: TGCAGCGCCGCCGGGCCTGTTGGGACCCAGTACTTC. This codes for CSAAGPVGTQYF.

The gene calls are TRBV5-1 and TRBJ1-3, with D possibly being TRBD1 (5 bases). The germline V gene encodes CDR1 SGHRS and CDR2 YFSETQ. The CDR3 sequence is 15 residues long. V was shortened by 4 bases and J by 0 bases, with 11 bases between the two germline ends. The CDR3 is CASSREGASGNTIYF. For the CDR3, the DNA is TGCGCCAGCAGCCGGGAAGGGGCCTCTGGAAACACCATATATTTT.

V is TRBV5-8 and J is TRBJ2-2, with D perhaps given as TRBD1 or TRBD2 (6 bases each). V lost 3 bases and J lost 4, with 16 bases in between. The CDR3 extends over 16 amino acids. The germline V gene has CDR1 SGHTS and CDR2 YDEGEE. CDR3 loop: CASSSWRGAGTGELFF. CDR3 in DNA: TGTGCCAGCAGCTCATGGAGGGGGGCCGGCACCGGGGAGCTGTTTTTT.

This clone occurred a few times. The gene calls are TRBV10-3 and TRBJ1-1, with D unclear. The germline gives CDR1 ENHRY, CDR2 SYGVKD. This CDR3 is built from 13 residues. Trimming removed 0 bases from V and 1 base from J, with 3 bases in between. The CDR3 is CAISESGNTEAFF. The CDR3 DNA reads as TGTGCCATCAGTGAGTCGGGGAACACTGAAGCTTTCTTT.

The chain employs TRBV6-5 and TRBJ2-3; D is perhaps TRBD2 (6 bases). Germline values: CDR1 MNHEY, CDR2 SVGAGI. The CDR3 totals 15 residues. The V end was cut by 5 bases, the J end by 0 bases, with 12 bases between. The CDR3 protein is CASSRSGTSTDTQYF. In DNA form, the CDR3 reads TGTGCCAGCAGTCGTAGCGGAACTAGCACAGATACGCAGTATTTT.

The table lists this clone with a few counts. The V call is TRBV6-5, the J call TRBJ2-3; TRBD1 might be the D (5 bases). Trimming cost V 6 bases and J 6 bases, with 7 bases left between them. The CDR3 runs 11 residues. Germline-derived CDR1 and CDR2 are MNHEY and SVGAGI. CDR3 in amino acids: CASSRADTQYF. CDR3 in DNA: TGTGCCAGCAGCAGGGCGGATACGCAGTATTTT.

This clone occurred a few times. This chain connects TRBV7-2 to TRBJ2-2, with 8 bases that match TRBD2. Germline CDR1 reads SGHTA; CDR2 reads FQGNSA. Trimming took 5 bases from V and 2 from J; bases not matched to a gene: 7. CDR3 length: 16 amino acids. The CDR3 sequence is CASSLWAGGNTGELFF. The CDR3 bases are TGTGCCAGCAGCCTATGGGCGGGGGGAAACACCGGGGAGCTGTTTTTT.

This clone was counted only a few times. The J gene is TRBJ1-4, the V gene TRBV5-1; 8 bases match TRBD1. V lost 4 bases to trimming and J lost 6 bases; unmatched junction nucleotides: 8. Germline V gene data show CDR1 as SGHRS and CDR2 as YFSETQ. The CDR3 length is 15 residues. Here the CDR3 DNA reads TGCGCCAGCAGCAGAACAGGGGGGATGGATGAAAAACTGTTTTTT. Protein sequence: CASSRTGGMDEKLFF.

V gene TRBV5-1 combines with J gene TRBJ2-3; TRBD1 matches 9 bases. Germline V gene data show CDR1 as SGHRS and CDR2 as YFSETQ. This CDR3 is built from 14 residues. V was pared by 7 bases and J by 2 bases, with 5 bases of the junction left unmatched. DNA for the CDR3: TGCGCCAGCGGGACAGGGACCTACACAGATACGCAGTATTTT. This codes for CASGTGTYTDTQYF.

The chain joins TRBV7-2 to TRBJ2-7; a weak D match, TRBD2 (5 bases). CDR1 and CDR2 from the germline V gene are SGHTA and FQGNSA. The CDR3 is 14 residues long. V was shortened by 3 bases and J by 3 bases, with 12 bases between the two germline ends. The CDR3: CASSFAGVNYEQYF. CDR3 DNA: TGTGCCAGCAGCTTCGCCGGGGTAAACTACGAGCAGTACTTC.

The chain recombines TRBV11-2 with TRBJ1-2; TRBD1 might be the D (5 bases). The V gene lost 7 bases and the J gene lost 0 bases, with 21 bases spanning the gap. The CDR3 has 17 residues. Germline values: CDR1 SGHAT, CDR2 FQNNGV. The CDR3 loop reads CASTTFWGRNTNYGYTF. The DNA for the CDR3 is TGTGCCAGCACCACTTTTTGGGGCAGGAACACTAACTATGGCTACACCTTC.

About this clone itself: Distinct nucleotide sequences in the sample also encode this CDR3. This sequence joins TRBV28 and TRBJ2-7, with 8 bases aligning to TRBD1. The CDR3 has 15 residues. The V segment lost 2 bases and the J segment 2 bases; nucleotides outside the gene matches: 5. Germline V gene data show CDR1 as MDHEN and CDR2 as SYDVKM. The CDR3 coding sequence is TGTGCCAGCAGTTTACCCGGGACAGGCACCTACGAGCAGTACTTC. Its protein product is CASSLPGTGTYEQYF. Supplemented by reference TRBV28 and TRBJ2-7, the full variable domain reads DVKVTQSSRYLVKRTGEKVFLECVQDMDHENMFWYRQDPGLGLRLIYFSYDVKMKEKGDIPEGYSVSREKKERFSLILESASTNQTSMYLCASSLPGTGTYEQYFGPGTRLTVT.

V gene TRBV10-2 combines with J gene TRBJ2-7; D not resolved. This CDR3 has 11 residues. V was shortened by 7 bases and J by 8 bases, with 12 bases between the two germline ends. The germline gives CDR1 WSHSY, CDR2 SAAADI. The CDR3 loop is CASKSPTQQYF. CDR3 coding DNA: TGCGCCAGCAAAAGTCCTACGCAGCAGTACTTC.

About this clone itself: Other nucleotide sequences in the sample specify the same CDR3. This chain joins TRBV6-5 and TRBJ1-2; possible D gene TRBD1, 5 bases. Germline CDR1 reads MNHEY; CDR2 reads SVGAGI. V was pared by 2 bases and J by 0 bases, with 10 bases between. CDR3 length: 15 residues. The CDR3 protein is CASSYNGGANYGYTF. Written as DNA, the CDR3 is TGTGCCAGCAGTTACAACGGGGGTGCTAACTATGGCTACACCTTC.

This clone was recorded a few times. The chain recombines TRBV5-4 with TRBJ2-2; 7 bases align to TRBD1. V lost 5 bases and J lost 7; bases outside the gene matches: 8. Looked up from germline, CDR1 is SGHNT and CDR2 is YYREEE (reference sequence). The CDR3 runs to 14 residues. In DNA, the CDR3 is TGTGCCAGCAGTCGGGACAGTACGGACGGGGAGCTGTTTTTT. Its protein product is CASSRDSTDGELFF.

As DNA, the CDR3 is TGTGCCAGCAGCCGCATAGCGGGAGGGGGCCAAGGGGCCAAAAACATTCAGTACTTC. Amino acids: CASSRIAGGGQGAKNIQYF. The genes are TRBV7-9 and TRBJ2-4; TRBD2 agrees at 11 bases. The CDR3 spans 19 residues. Germline CDR1 is SEHNR and CDR2 is FQNEAQ (reference sequence). V trimming: 5 bases; J trimming: 1 base; junction bases outside the gene matches: 13.

The V gene is TRBV11-2, the J gene TRBJ2-5; tentatively, D is TRBD1 (6 bases). Germline CDR1 is SGHAT and CDR2 is FQNNGV. The CDR3 is made up of 15 amino acids. The germline V and J ends were trimmed by 3 bases and 2 bases, with 13 bases remaining between them. CDR3 sequence reads: CASSFSPGTQETQYF. CDR3 coding DNA: TGTGCCAGCAGCTTTAGTCCTGGGACACAAGAGACCCAGTACTTC.

The chain couples TRBV11-2 to TRBJ2-5; tentatively, D is TRBD1 or TRBD2 (6 bases each). V lost 5 bases, J lost 5 bases, and 12 bases lay in between. CDR1 SGHAT and CDR2 FQNNGV come from the germline V gene. The CDR3 is made up of 13 amino acids. The CDR3 region is CASSATRGETQYF. The CDR3 DNA follows: TGTGCCAGCAGCGCGACTAGGGGGGAGACCCAGTACTTC.

This clone has a count of ten or more. This chain connects TRBV11-1 to TRBJ2-7; 8 bases are shared with TRBD1. CDR1 is SGHAT, CDR2 FQDESV, per germline (reference sequence). This CDR3 has 15 amino acids. J gave up 0 bases and V 0 bases, and 1 base lay outside the gene matches. The CDR3 spells CASSLADRGSYEQYF. DNA for the CDR3: TGTGCCAGCAGCTTAGCCGACAGGGGCTCCTACGAGCAGTACTTC. Full variable domain (missing parts from reference TRBV11-1 and TRBJ2-7): EAEVAQSPRYKITEKSQAVAFWCDPISGHATLYWYRQILGQGPELLVQFQDESVVDDSQLPKDRFSAERLKGVDSTLKIQPAELGDSAMYLCASSLADRGSYEQYFGPGTRLTVT.